These 12 T cell receptor beta chains came from one sample sequenced in a study of T-cell reconstitution after alpha-beta-depleted transplantation in children (dated by TCRdb to 2016 to 2017). The library was prepared using PCR. Sequencing was carried out with an Illumina HiSeq 2500. TCR libraries were prepared with molecular barcoding, using unique molecular identifiers to normalize TCRbeta repertoire quantification. TCRdb reprocessing: public reads trimmed at Q25 with fastp, clones called with MiXCR, in-frame beta chains kept. Identical CDR3 protein sequences are pooled into one entry, listed with their most common genes and DNA. In all, the sample holds approximately 400,000 distinct CDR3 sequences, and 16% of those were seen once. Under 30% of the sample comes from the top ten. The treatment or condition label of this sample denotes: allogeneic hematopoietic cell transplantation with graft depleted of TCRalphabeta T cells and CD19 B cells.

Sequencing used PBMCs, mostly from graft donor cells, obtained 360 days after TCRalphabeta/CD19-depleted stem cell transplant. The source is a boy younger than two who had a stem cell transplant for Wiskott-Aldrich syndrome, so the T cells may come from the graft donor.

The chain links TRBV12-3 or TRBV12-4 to TRBJ1-5; TRBD1 matches 7 bases. V shed 2 bases and J 6 bases; nucleotides not matched to a gene: 7. The CDR3 extends over 15 amino acids. The CDR3 sequence: CASSLRQGGGQPQHF. Here the CDR3 DNA reads TGTGCCAGCAGTTTACGTCAGGGGGGTGGTCAGCCCCAGCATTTT.

The V gene is TRBV7-9, the J gene TRBJ1-6; D remains ambiguous. CDR3 size: 16 residues. The V gene lost 0 bases and the J gene lost 4 bases, with 10 bases spanning the gap. Germline CDR1 and CDR2: SEHNR and FQNEAQ (reference sequence). The CDR3 sequence is CASSLASSQYNSPLHF. The CDR3 bases are TGTGCCAGCAGCTTAGCCTCCAGCCAATATAATTCACCCCTCCACTTT.

This clonotype appeared a few times. The V call is TRBV29-1, the J call TRBJ1-1; D is unclear. This CDR3 has 13 amino acids. With 1 base removed from V and 0 bases from J, the gap between germline ends came to 6 bases. Germline CDR1 is SQVTM and CDR2 is ANQGSEA. Here the CDR3 DNA reads TGCAGCGTTGAAGTGGGAGTGAACACTGAAGCTTTCTTT. Protein product: CSVEVGVNTEAFF.

This clonotype showed up just a few times. The chain combines TRBV4-3 with TRBJ2-2, with TRBD2 matching over 13 bases. Germline lookup yields CDR1 LGHNA and CDR2 YSLEER. This CDR3 comprises 16 residues. V was clipped by 4 bases and J by 7 bases; unmatched bases: 6. The CDR3: CASSRRTSGGDGELFF. CDR3 nucleotides: TGCGCCAGCAGCCGGCGGACTAGCGGGGGTGACGGGGAGCTGTTTTTT.

The chain employs TRBV4-3 and TRBJ2-4, with D tentatively TRBD1 (5 bases). In germline, CDR1 is LGHNA, CDR2 YSLEER. This CDR3 region has 16 residues. The V end lost 0 bases, the J end lost 2 bases, and 11 bases lay between the germline ends. CDR3 amino acids: CASSQDLGQTKNIQYF. The CDR3 DNA is TGCGCCAGCAGCCAAGATTTGGGGCAGACCAAAAACATTCAGTACTTC.

This sequence joins TRBV5-8 and TRBJ1-5; 12 nucleotides agree with TRBD1. Per germline, CDR1 SGHTS and CDR2 YDEGEE. The junction had 6 bases not matched to a gene; V was cut back by 4 bases and J by 4 bases. This CDR3 is built from 16 residues. This chain's CDR3 is CASSLRDRGRNQPQHF. DNA for the CDR3: TGTGCCAGCAGCCTCCGGGACAGGGGGCGAAATCAGCCCCAGCATTTT.

This clonotype occurred a few times. The J gene is TRBJ2-5, the V gene TRBV7-2; 7 nucleotides agree with TRBD2. This CDR3 region has 14 residues. The V and J ends lost 1 base and 3 bases, in that order; junction bases with no gene match: 2. From germline, CDR1 is SGHTA and CDR2 FQGNSA. The CDR3 DNA follows: TGTGCCAGCAGCTTAGTACTAGCGAAAGAGACCCAGTACTTC. This translates into CASSLVLAKETQYF.

This clonotype was counted between two and nine times. This chain uses TRBV5-4 with TRBJ2-2, with 7 bases matching TRBD1. V was clipped by 4 bases and J by 4 bases; unmatched bases: 7. Per the germline V gene, CDR1 is SGHNT and CDR2 is YYREEE (reference sequence). The CDR3 covers 15 residues. The CDR3 here is CASSPGQDPTGELFF. Written as DNA, the CDR3 is TGTGCCAGCAGCCCCGGACAGGACCCCACCGGGGAGCTGTTTTTT.

The chain links TRBV6-5 to TRBJ1-4; D uncertain. The CDR3 contains 17 residues. Trimming removed 2 bases from V and 5 bases from J, with 18 bases in between. Germline V gives CDR1 MNHEY, CDR2 SVGAGI. CDR3 DNA sequence: TGTGCCAGCAGTTACCTTTCCGACCTGGCGGCCAATGAAAAACTGTTTTTT. The encoded protein is CASSYLSDLAANEKLFF.

This clonotype came up a few times. This sequence joins TRBV5-1 and TRBJ2-5; TRBD1 is a possible D gene (5 bases). The germline gives CDR1 SGHRS, CDR2 YFSETQ. V was shortened by 2 bases and J by 5 bases, with 10 bases between the two germline ends. The CDR3 loop spans 13 amino acids. The CDR3: CASSFGPGETQYF. CDR3 bases: TGCGCCAGCAGCTTTGGACCAGGGGAGACCCAGTACTTC.

The chain joins TRBV2 to TRBJ2-1; D remains unclear. There are 11 residues in the CDR3. Germline CDR1 SNHLY, CDR2 FYNNEI. Between the trimmed V and J ends, which lost 6 bases and 9 bases, there was a span of 9 bases. The CDR3 nucleotides read TGTGCCAGCAGCATCTTAACTGAGCAGTTCTTC. Translated, it gives CASSILTEQFF.

This clonotype was detected a few times. The chain carries TRBV12-3 or TRBV12-4 and TRBJ2-2; no clear D gene. V shed 3 bases and J shed 6 bases, with 11 bases lying between them. The CDR3 is 14 residues long. CDR3 loop: CASSFSTRPGELFF. The DNA of the CDR3 is TGTGCCAGCAGTTTCTCGACACGACCCGGGGAGCTGTTTTTT.